Below, 19 T cell receptor beta chains from the same sample are listed, as sequenced in a study of shared clonotypes between healthy human individuals. TCRdb's table, derived via immunoSEQ multiplex PCR, lists solely in-frame clones and lacks some. This sample has hundreds of thousands of clones, with roughly 79% found just once. The sequenced material came from PBMCs. The receptors derive from a woman aged 40 to 55 in good health. Some clones in this sample may be carry-over from other donors' samples.

This clone has only one observation. The genes are TRBV30 and TRBJ2-1; D might be TRBD2 (5 bases). V dropped 1 base and J dropped 12 bases, with 13 bases sitting between them. In germline, CDR1 is GTSNPN, CDR2 SVGIG (reference sequence). CDR3 length equals 12 residues. Here the CDR3 DNA reads TGTGCCTGGAGTGAAAGCGGCCTTGGGCAGTTCTTC. Its protein product is CAWSESGLGQFF. The variable domain in full, with the rest retrieved from reference TRBV30 and TRBJ2-1, is SQTIHQWPATLVQPVGSPLSLECTVEGTSNPNLYWYRQAAGRGLQLLFYSVGIGQISSEVPQNLSASRPQDRQFILSSKKLLLSDSGFYLCAWSESGLGQFFGPGTRLTVL.

This clone was recorded only once. V is TRBV18 and J is TRBJ2-6; 8 bases are shared with TRBD1. Germline CDR1 is KGHSH and CDR2 is LQKENI. This CDR3 has 18 residues. The ends lost 3 bases at V and 1 base at J; junction bases unmatched: 8. The CDR3 coding sequence is TGTGCCAGCTCACCGGTCTTGCGGACAGGGTCTGGGGCCAACGTCCTGACTTTC. Encoded protein: CASSPVLRTGSGANVLTF. The whole variable domain, filled in from reference TRBV18 and TRBJ2-6, reads NAGVMQNPRHLVRRRGQEARLRCSPMKGHSHVYWYRQLPEEGLKFMVYLQKENIIDESGMPKERFSAEFPKEGPSILRIQQVVRGDSAAYFCASSPVLRTGSGANVLTFGAGSRLTVL.

This clone has ten or more counts. This chain joins TRBV7-2 and TRBJ1-5; TRBD1 matches at 7 bases. The length of the CDR3 is 15 residues. Losses at the gene ends were 4 bases for V and 5 bases for J; bases not matched to a gene: 8. The germline gives CDR1 SGHTA, CDR2 FQGNSA. The CDR3 DNA is TGTGCCAGCAGCTCGAGAATAGGACAGGATCAGCCCCAGCATTTT. It yields the protein CASSSRIGQDQPQHF.

The chain recombines TRBV2 with TRBJ1-1; D is unclear. The germline gives CDR1 SNHLY, CDR2 FYNNEI. The CDR3 is made up of 14 amino acids. V lost 2 bases to trimming and J lost 1 base, with 8 bases between them. In nucleotides, the CDR3 is TGTGCCAGCAGTGAATTGGTAGGGAACACTGAAGCTTTCTTT. Protein: CASSELVGNTEAFF.

This clone was observed a handful of times. V is TRBV7-2 and J is TRBJ1-3, with D possibly matching TRBD1 (5 bases). Looked up from germline, CDR1 is SGHTA and CDR2 is FQGNSA. The CDR3 is 15 residues long. V shed 5 bases and J shed 3 bases, with 14 bases lying between them. The DNA of the CDR3 is TGTGCCAGCAGCCCTGGCGGGGCACTTGGAAACACCATATATTTT. Translated, it gives CASSPGGALGNTIYF.

In the case of this clone: The likely explanation is a read error, given a far larger clone one base away. This CDR3 is also generated by other DNA sequences in the sample. The rearrangement links TRBV30 to TRBJ2-1, with 7 positions matching TRBD2. The germline V gene has CDR1 GTSNPN and CDR2 SVGIG (reference sequence). The CDR3 runs to 14 residues. V lost 3 bases and J lost 4; bases outside the gene matches: 6. The CDR3, as DNA: TGTGCCTGGAGCGGGGGGATCCCTTACAATGAGCAGTTCTTC. As protein: CAWSGGIPYNEQFF. The whole variable domain, remainder taken from reference TRBV30 and TRBJ2-1, is SQTIHQWPATLVQPVGSPLSLECTVEGTSNPNLYWYRQAAGRGLQLLFYSVGIGQISSEVPQNLSASRPQDRQFILSSKKLLLSDSGFYLCAWSGGIPYNEQFFGPGTRLTVL.

This clone occurred once. This sequence joins TRBV10-3 and TRBJ2-5; a weak D match, TRBD2 (6 bases). CDR1 and CDR2 (germline): ENHRY, SYGVKD. Trimming took off 2 bases at V and 4 bases at J, with 14 bases between the two ends. The CDR3 runs to 15 residues. The CDR3 region has the DNA TGTGCCATCAGTGAGCCCAGAACGGGACTAGAGACCCAGTACTTC. This codes for CAISEPRTGLETQYF.

This clone came up a few times. This chain joins TRBV6-1 and TRBJ1-3, with D unresolved. V lost 3 bases and J 4 bases, leaving 19 bases between the germline ends. Germline values: CDR1 MNHNS, CDR2 SASEGT. The CDR3 covers 17 residues. CDR3 bases: TGTGCCAGCAGTGAGTTCAAGGGAGGCTATTACGGAAACACCATATATTTT. This translates into CASSEFKGGYYGNTIYF.

This rearrangement joins TRBV7-3 to TRBJ2-3, with a weak D call TRBD1 (6 bases). This CDR3 has 13 amino acids. V dropped 11 bases and J dropped 6 bases, with 18 bases sitting between them. Per the germline V gene, CDR1 is SGHTA and CDR2 is FQGTGA. DNA for the CDR3: TGTGCCGGTGGGCCCAGGGGTACGGATACGCAGTATTTT. Residues: CAGGPRGTDTQYF.

This chain links TRBV10-3 with TRBJ2-3; 7 bases agree with TRBD2. The germline CDR1 and CDR2 sequences are ENHRY and SYGVKD. The CDR3 has 14 amino acids. V lost 2 bases, J lost 8 bases, and 7 bases stayed unmatched. The CDR3 DNA follows: TGTGCCATCAGTGAGGGGACTAAATCGGGTACGCAGTATTTT. The encoded protein is CAISEGTKSGTQYF.

The rearrangement joins TRBV5-1 to TRBJ2-6; 7 bases are a match to TRBD1. Germline V lookup: CDR1 SGHRS, CDR2 YFSETQ. Losses at the gene ends were 4 bases for V and 0 bases for J; bases not matched to a gene: 4. The CDR3 runs 16 residues. The CDR3 DNA reads TGCGCCAGCAGCCGGGACAGAAGCTCTGGGGCCAACGTCCTGACTTTC. The encoded protein is CASSRDRSSGANVLTF.

V usage is TRBV6-1 and J usage is TRBJ1-2; D is ambiguous. V gave up 1 base and J gave up 7 bases, with 13 bases separating them. The CDR3 has 14 amino acids. The germline CDR1 and CDR2 sequences are MNHNS and SASEGT. CDR3 region: CASSEVEAASGYTF. CDR3 bases: TGTGCCAGCAGTGAAGTGGAGGCAGCGAGTGGCTACACCTTC.

As concerns this clone: Other nucleotide sequences in the sample specify the same CDR3. The gene calls are TRBV7-9 and TRBJ2-2; no clear D. The germline V gene encodes CDR1 SEHNR and CDR2 FQNEAQ (reference sequence). V was trimmed by 1 base and J by 0 bases, leaving 3 bases between them. This CDR3 contains 14 residues. DNA of the CDR3: TGTGCCAGCAGCTTAGGTGCGAACACCGGGGAGCTGTTTTTT. It is translated as CASSLGANTGELFF.

The genes are TRBV27 and TRBJ2-7, with TRBD2 identical over 7 bases. The V and J ends lost 5 bases and 0 bases, in that order; junction bases with no gene match: 13. The CDR3 runs to 17 residues. Germline CDR1 and CDR2: MNHEY and SMNVEV (reference sequence). The CDR3 loop is CASSPTRGAGSSYEQYF. CDR3 bases: TGTGCCAGCAGTCCAACGCGGGGAGCGGGGTCCTCCTACGAGCAGTACTTC.

V is TRBV19 and J is TRBJ2-4, with D unclear. Germline CDR1 LNHDA, CDR2 SQIVND (reference sequence). The CDR3 is 14 amino acids. Trimming left V 2 bases short and J 0 bases short, with 5 bases between. CDR3 sequence reads: CASSIRSAKNIQYF. The CDR3 DNA sequence: TGTGCCAGTAGTATAAGGTCAGCCAAAAACATTCAGTACTTC.

This clone was seen only once. The chain is built from TRBV5-6 and TRBJ1-2; tentatively, D is TRBD1 (6 bases). The CDR3 length is 14 residues. CDR1 and CDR2 from the germline V gene are SGHDT and YYEEEE. Trimming cost V 0 bases and J 5 bases, with 11 bases left between them. The CDR3 coding sequence is TGTGCCAGCAGCTTGGGAAGGGGGAGTTATGGCTACACCTTC. It specifies CASSLGRGSYGYTF. Together with reference TRBV5-6 and TRBJ1-2, the CDR3 gives the full variable domain: DAGVTQSPTHLIKTRGQQVTLRCSPKSGHDTVSWYQQALGQGPQFIFQYYEEEERQRGNFPDRFSGHQFPNYSSELNVNALLLGDSALYLCASSLGRGSYGYTFGSGTRLTVV.

This clone was detected many times. The chain couples TRBV30 to TRBJ2-4, with a weak D call TRBD1 (6 bases). Trimming shortened V by 6 bases and J by 3 bases, and 12 bases separated the two germline ends. CDR3 size: 13 residues. Per the germline V gene, CDR1 is GTSNPN and CDR2 is SVGIG (reference sequence). The CDR3 DNA follows: TGTGCCTGTTCCAGGGGCGACAAAAACATTCAGTACTTC. It codes for CACSRGDKNIQYF.

With regard to this clone: No conserved phenylalanine or tryptophan ends this CDR3, so it is likely a read error. The chain recombines TRBV18 with TRBJ2-7, with a weak D call TRBD2 (6 bases). Germline V CDR1 and CDR2: KGHSH, LQKENI. The length of the CDR3 is 18 residues. V was shortened by 0 bases and J by 3 bases, with 21 bases between the two germline ends. The DNA for the CDR3 is TGTGCCAGCTCACCACCGGGGGACTTCTCCACTAAGATCTACGAGCAGTACCTC. It translates to CASSPPGDFSTKIYEQYL.

The count of this clone is one. This chain uses TRBV9 with TRBJ1-2; D gene uncertain. CDR3 size: 13 residues. Between the trimmed V and J ends, which lost 0 bases and 8 bases, there was a span of 11 bases. The germline gives CDR1 SGDLS, CDR2 YYNGEE. CDR3 region: CASSVGWGDGYTF. Written as DNA, the CDR3 is TGTGCCAGCAGCGTAGGTTGGGGAGACGGCTACACCTTC.